This T cell receptor beta chain was sequenced for a study of identical twins. Study-wide points: Models underestimated out-of-frame TCR alpha sharing in monozygotic twins. Invariant MAIT and iNKT cells may have partly biased zero-insertion analyses. Interpretation of the results relied on cross-sectional statistical analysis and not on following the same donors.

Only a few counts were recorded for this clonotype. The target antigen is unknown. V was trimmed by 1 base and J by 2 bases, leaving 9 bases between them. The V gene's germline CDR1 is MDHEN and CDR2 SYDVKM. The CDR3 extends over 15 amino acids. TCRdb processed the 5' RACE reads anew with MiXCR; each CDR3 protein has one entry. The table records about 340,000 distinct CDR3 sequences, 10% to 15% of them present only once. These data also featured in a second study, about yellow fever vaccine responses in identical twins. That publication notes: Twins showed a vaccine T cell response that reportedly seemed partly convergent, partly personalized.

The chain couples TRBV28 to TRBJ1-3; a weak D match, TRBD1 (5 bases). The origin of this receptor is a woman between 18 and 29 years old in good health. The sequenced sample consisted of CD8+ T cells sorted from blood. CDR3 sequence reads: CASSLSQGTGNTIYF. In DNA form, the CDR3 reads TGTGCCAGCAGTTTATCTCAGGGTACTGGAAACACCATATATTTT. Full variable domain (remainder filled in from reference TRBV28 and TRBJ1-3): DVKVTQSSRYLVKRTGEKVFLECVQDMDHENMFWYRQDPGLGLRLIYFSYDVKMKEKGDIPEGYSVSREKKERFSLILESASTNQTSMYLCASSLSQGTGNTIYFGEGSWLTVV.